The rows below give T cell receptor beta chains drawn from one sample of a study of cytomegalovirus exposure and HLA in healthy donors. Measured with immunoSEQ multiplex PCR; TCRdb has only the in-frame clones, and not every one. The table lists 100,000 to 150,000 clones, roughly 80% of them singletons. The sequencing input was PBMCs. Receptors originate from a male donor in good health and CMV-seronegative. Each CDR3 is given with its conserved first and last residue.

v_gene	CDR3aa
TRBV7-9	CASSPSFYEQYF
TRBV7-2	CASSPTGYGYTF
TRBV30	CAWSPTGSWSEAFF
TRBV28	CASSLARAGGPKEQYF
TRBV21-1	CASSTRGGLAGASYEQYF
TRBV28	CASSRTGRANYGYTF
TRBV2	CASRAGLAGGVDTQYF
TRBV6-7	CASSDKTGSSNQPQHF
TRBV7-3	CASSPTGGNIQYF
TRBV9	CASSAGTYNSPLHF
TRBV30	CAWSVGQGNSPLHF
TRBV11-2	CASSRGQGFSGNTIYF
TRBV7-7	CASSLREGHEKLFF
TRBV6-5	CASSYSGTGLNTEAFF
TRBV10-2	CASSENTEIYGYTF
TRBV7-8	CASSLYQAGGRYEQYF
TRBV2	CASSPQGTYGYTF
TRBV7-2	CASSLRGGWSTGELFF
TRBV11-3	CASSLVGQGGNEQFF
TRBV13	CASSLVPGLRGNTEAFF
TRBV27	CASSTGQGAYNEQFF
TRBV2	CASISRDYGYTF
TRBV19	CASSFLGQDQPQHF
TRBV9	CASSVGSPWGQGNTIYF
TRBV11-2	CASSLAYRGQNYEQYF
TRBV7-6	CASSLFRGMNTEAFF
TRBV15	CATSREMTQRGRNTEAFF